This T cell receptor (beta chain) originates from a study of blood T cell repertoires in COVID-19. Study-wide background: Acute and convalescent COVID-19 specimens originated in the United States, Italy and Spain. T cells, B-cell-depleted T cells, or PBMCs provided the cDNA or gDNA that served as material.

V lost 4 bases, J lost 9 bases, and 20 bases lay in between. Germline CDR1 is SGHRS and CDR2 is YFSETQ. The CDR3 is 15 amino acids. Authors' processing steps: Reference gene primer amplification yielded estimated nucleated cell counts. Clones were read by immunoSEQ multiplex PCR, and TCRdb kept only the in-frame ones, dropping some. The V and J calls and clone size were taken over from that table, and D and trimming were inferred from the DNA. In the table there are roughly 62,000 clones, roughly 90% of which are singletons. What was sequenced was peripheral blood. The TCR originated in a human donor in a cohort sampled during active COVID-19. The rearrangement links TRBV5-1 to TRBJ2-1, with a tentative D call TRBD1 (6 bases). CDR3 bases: TGCGCCAGCAGCCTGGGGCCACAGGGCTCAAGTGAGCAGTTCTTC. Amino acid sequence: CASSLGPQGSSEQFF.